This T cell receptor beta chain was observed in a study of cytomegalovirus exposure and HLA in healthy donors. Broader study findings: In a later analysis, a genetic analysis reported fewer productive-TCR N-insertions in an Asian-associated ancestry cluster than the cohort average. Rarity marked most TCR sequences, yet some public TCRs occurred in many donors.

Germline values: CDR1 SGHVS, CDR2 FQNEAQ. The CDR3 covers 15 residues. After removal of 5 bases from V and 1 base from J, the junction contained 8 bases not matched to a gene. Primers for the PCR totalled 60 Vbeta and 13 Jbeta. Per the original methods: Among the unique TCR beta chains that a later analysis counted, around 72 million in all, roughly 11 million were shared. Some clones are missing from TCRdb's copy, which holds only in-frame ones; the method was immunoSEQ multiplex PCR. That table is the source of V, J and clone size, and D and trimming were worked out from the DNA. This table holds about 180,000 clones, 75% found once. Notes on this clone: Antigen unknown.

The donors were healthy bone marrow donors. The chain is built from TRBV7-8 and TRBJ2-7; 7 bases line up with TRBD1. Sample: PBMCs. The TCR comes from a male donor in good health and CMV-seronegative. CDR3 in DNA: TGTGCCAGCAGCCTTATTCCAGGGGGTTCCTACGAGCAGTACTTC. Its protein product is CASSLIPGGSYEQYF.